This TCR beta chain was sequenced in a study of cytomegalovirus exposure and HLA in healthy donors. With respect to this clone: Its antigen is unknown.

A 120-subject validation cohort, separate from the approximately 700-subject first cohort, supplied the donors. Study-wide results and caveats: TCR clusters originating in the first cohort tended to co-occur in the 110 or so validation repertoires, according to a later analysis. A list of approximately 150 TCR beta chains associated with cytomegalovirus was given.

Measured with immunoSEQ multiplex PCR; TCRdb has only the in-frame clones, and not every one. The sample contains 160,000 or so clones, 88% of which appear only once. V lost 5 bases and J lost 3; bases outside the gene matches: 13. Germline CDR1 reads MNHEY; CDR2 reads SMNVEV (reference sequence). There are 17 residues in the CDR3. The rearrangement joins TRBV27 to TRBJ2-3, with 8 bases aligning to TRBD2. The origin of this receptor is a man aged 18 to 29 in good health and CMV-seronegative. Source material: PBMCs. CDR3 in DNA: TGTGCCAGCAGTCTCCCCTCCGTAAGCGGGAGAACAGATACGCAGTATTTT. Amino acids: CASSLPSVSGRTDTQYF.